Described below is a single TCR beta chain sequence and its context. The data were obtained in a study of blood T cell repertoires in COVID-19. Sequenced by immunoSEQ multiplex PCR; TCRdb stores in-frame clones only, minus some. The sample yields approximately 320,000 clones, roughly 85% seen once. J was trimmed by 9 bases and V by 4 bases; bases with no gene match: 4. CDR3 size: 13 residues. Germline loops: CDR1 LGHDT, CDR2 YNNKEL (reference sequence). The rearrangement joins TRBV3-1 (or the pseudogene TRBV3-2) to TRBJ2-1, with 9 positions matching TRBD1. The TCR originated in a human donor in a cohort sampled during active COVID-19. The sample comprised peripheral blood. CDR3 amino acids: CASSLGTGIEQFF. The DNA for the CDR3 is TGTGCCAGCAGCCTCGGGACAGGGATTGAGCAGTTCTTC.